Each of the 26 T cell receptor beta chains below was sequenced from the same sample in a study of T cell responses to AZD1222 COVID-19 vaccine. Using immunoSEQ multiplex PCR, the repertoire was profiled, and TCRdb retains in-frame clones only, with some absent. This table has more than 35,000 clones, 83% appearing once. This specimen was peripheral blood, taken on day 0 of AZD1222 vaccination. The receptors come from an adult in good health.

This chain uses TRBV16 with TRBJ1-3; D unclear. Trimming removed 0 bases at V and 1 base at J, with 4 bases between. The CDR3 loop spans 14 amino acids. Germline CDR1 reads KGHSY; CDR2 reads FQNENV. CDR3 nucleotide sequence: TGTGCCAGCAGCCAATCGATTTCTGGAAACACCATATATTTT. Its translation: CASSQSISGNTIYF.

The chain carries TRBV20-1 and TRBJ1-2; D is ambiguous. This CDR3 has 8 amino acids. V gave up 7 bases and J gave up 7 bases, with 4 bases separating them. Germline V gene sequence: CDR1 DFQATT, CDR2 SNEGSKA (reference sequence). Here the CDR3 reads CSDGGYTF. The CDR3, as DNA: TGCAGTGACGGTGGCTACACCTTC.

DNA for the CDR3: TGTGCCAGCAGCCCCGGGACTACCCTTCAAGAGACCCAGTACTTC. Translating it yields CASSPGTTLQETQYF. The genes are TRBV3-1 (or the pseudogene TRBV3-2) and TRBJ2-5; 7 bases match TRBD2. The V gene's germline CDR1 is LGHDT and CDR2 YNNKEL (reference sequence). V shed 4 bases, J shed 2 bases, and the junction held 7 bases outside the gene matches. This CDR3 is built from 15 residues.

This clone occurred a few times. The chain has TRBV30 and TRBJ1-4; 7 nucleotides align to TRBD1. The CDR3 contains 15 residues. V shed 1 base and J 4 bases; nucleotides not matched to a gene: 6. In germline, CDR1 is GTSNPN, CDR2 SVGIG (reference sequence). The CDR3: CAWSAGTAINEKLFF. CDR3 coding DNA: TGTGCCTGGAGTGCGGGGACAGCAATTAATGAAAAACTGTTTTTT.

The chain employs TRBV10-3 and TRBJ1-6; D remains ambiguous. Germline V gene lookup returns CDR1 ENHRY and CDR2 SYGVKD. The CDR3 totals 14 residues. V was cut by 6 bases and J by 7 bases, with 13 bases left in between. The CDR3 protein is CAIRSEPSNSPLHF. DNA for the CDR3: TGTGCCATCAGGTCGGAGCCTTCAAATTCACCCCTCCACTTT.

V gene TRBV5-4 combines with J gene TRBJ2-7, with D possibly TRBD1 on 6 matching bases. V was trimmed by 5 bases and J by 3 bases, leaving 15 bases between them. This CDR3 is built from 14 residues. Germline loops: CDR1 SGHNT, CDR2 YYREEE (reference sequence). As DNA, the CDR3 is TGTGCCAGCAGTTCCCACGGGACAAACTACGAGCAGTACTTC. It translates to CASSSHGTNYEQYF.

The chain combines TRBV4-1 with TRBJ1-2; D call uncertain. V lost 0 bases, J lost 7 bases, and 6 bases lay in between. Germline V gene sequence: CDR1 MGHRA, CDR2 YSYEKL. The CDR3 contains 12 residues. CDR3 sequence reads: CASSQDVGGYTF. The CDR3 nucleotides are TGCGCCAGCAGCCAAGATGTAGGTGGCTACACCTTC.

V is TRBV30 and J is TRBJ2-7, with no clear D. Trimming pared 3 bases from V and 0 bases from J, leaving 15 bases between. The CDR3 is 15 residues long. Germline assignment: CDR1 GTSNPN and CDR2 SVGIG (reference sequence). The CDR3 spells CAWSPMWGSSYEQYF. CDR3 nucleotide sequence: TGTGCCTGGAGCCCGATGTGGGGATCCTCCTACGAGCAGTACTTC.

The chain is built from TRBV18 and TRBJ1-2, with 8 bases lining up with TRBD1. Looked up from germline, CDR1 is KGHSH and CDR2 is LQKENI. Trimming took 4 bases from V and 4 from J; bases not matched to a gene: 8. CDR3 length: 15 residues. The CDR3 sequence: CASSQDLDRGYGYTF. The DNA for the CDR3 is TGTGCCAGCTCACAGGATTTAGACAGGGGCTATGGCTACACCTTC.

The chain couples TRBV2 to TRBJ1-3; unclear D gene. CDR3 length: 14 amino acids. Germline V gene sequence: CDR1 SNHLY, CDR2 FYNNEI. Between the trimmed V and J ends, which lost 7 bases and 0 bases, there was a span of 10 bases. The DNA of the CDR3 is TGTGCCAGCACTCGAGGGCTCTCTGGAAACACCATATATTTT. Protein sequence: CASTRGLSGNTIYF.

V usage is TRBV7-6 and J usage is TRBJ2-2; D perhaps matches TRBD2 (5 bases). The CDR3 is 18 residues long. V was trimmed by 2 bases and J by 0 bases, leaving 16 bases between them. The germline CDR1 and CDR2 sequences are SGHVS and FNYEAQ. Written as DNA, the CDR3 is TGTGCCAGCAGCTTAAGATTCGTCGCGGGCACGAACACCGGGGAGCTGTTTTTT. Its protein is CASSLRFVAGTNTGELFF. The whole variable domain, filled in from reference TRBV7-6 and TRBJ2-2, reads GAGVSQSPRYKVTKRGQDVALRCDPISGHVSLYWYRQALGQGPEFLTYFNYEAQQDKSGLPNDRFSAERPEGSISTLTIQRTEQRDSAMYRCASSLRFVAGTNTGELFFGEGSRLTVL.

The chain joins TRBV2 to TRBJ1-1; no clear D gene. Per the germline V gene, CDR1 is SNHLY and CDR2 is FYNNEI. Trimming pared 9 bases from V and 1 base from J, leaving 12 bases between. The CDR3 contains 13 residues. The CDR3, as DNA: TGTGCCAGGCAGATCCCTGCGAACACTGAAGCTTTCTTT. Protein sequence: CARQIPANTEAFF.

The J gene is TRBJ2-2, the V gene TRBV27; perhaps TRBD1 as D (5 bases). The CDR3 totals 14 residues. The V and J ends lost 6 bases and 7 bases respectively, with 15 bases between them. The germline CDR1 and CDR2 sequences are MNHEY and SMNVEV (reference sequence). CDR3 region: CASSSLTAGGELFF. Here the CDR3 DNA reads TGTGCCAGCAGCTCACTGACAGCTGGCGGGGAGCTGTTTTTT.

V is TRBV29-1 and J is TRBJ2-7; 10 nucleotides agree with TRBD1. Germline lookup yields CDR1 SQVTM and CDR2 ANQGSEA. This CDR3 is 12 amino acids long. The junction had 3 bases not matched to a gene; V was cut back by 7 bases and J by 3 bases. The CDR3 region has the DNA TGCAGCGCGACAGGGGGCGTCTACGAGCAGTACTTC. It specifies CSATGGVYEQYF.

The chain employs TRBV7-2 and TRBJ2-3; a weak D match, TRBD2 (5 bases). Germline V CDR1 and CDR2: SGHTA, FQGNSA. Trimming shortened V by 4 bases and J by 2 bases, and 16 bases separated the two germline ends. The CDR3 runs 16 residues. Here the CDR3 DNA reads TGTGCCAGCAGCTCGCTAGGACTGACCAACACAGATACGCAGTATTTT. It is translated as CASSSLGLTNTDTQYF.

The chain uses TRBV7-3 and TRBJ2-3; 9 bases agree with TRBD2. Germline V gene data show CDR1 as SGHTA and CDR2 as FQGTGA. V shed 5 bases, J shed 1 base, and the junction held 7 bases outside the gene matches. CDR3 length: 16 amino acids. The CDR3 sequence: CASSPRLAGGTDTQYF. The CDR3 bases are TGTGCCAGCAGCCCCCGGTTAGCGGGGGGCACAGATACGCAGTATTTT. The whole variable domain, filled in from reference TRBV7-3 and TRBJ2-3, reads GAGVSQTPSNKVTEKGKYVELRCDPISGHTALYWYRQSLGQGPEFLIYFQGTGAADDSGLPNDRFFAVRPEGSVSTLKIQRTERGDSAVYLCASSPRLAGGTDTQYFGPGTRLTVL.

This clone was seen only once. The V call is TRBV5-1, the J call TRBJ2-1, with TRBD2 matching 14 bases. Germline-derived CDR1 and CDR2 are SGHRS and YFSETQ. This CDR3 has 17 amino acids. V shed 4 bases, J shed 7 bases, and the junction held 10 bases outside the gene matches. CDR3 sequence reads: CASSRRGLAGVGNEQFF. The CDR3 DNA reads TGCGCCAGCAGCCGTAGGGGACTAGCGGGAGTCGGTAATGAGCAGTTCTTC.

The chain employs TRBV10-1 and TRBJ2-7; D might be TRBD2 (5 bases). Trimming took off 2 bases at V and 6 bases at J, with 11 bases between the two ends. This CDR3 is 13 amino acids long. Germline lookup yields CDR1 WNHNN and CDR2 SYGVQD (reference sequence). The CDR3 DNA reads as TGCGCCAGCAGTGAGCAGACTAACGGCGAGCAGTACTTC. Protein sequence: CASSEQTNGEQYF.

The chain uses TRBV7-2 and TRBJ1-4, with D unresolved. CDR1 SGHTA and CDR2 FQGNSA come from the germline V gene. The CDR3 loop spans 14 amino acids. Deletions cut 1 base from V and 3 bases from J, with 6 bases between. As DNA, the CDR3 is TGTGCCAGCAGCTTAGGGGTCGCTAATGAAAAACTGTTTTTT. Residues: CASSLGVANEKLFF.

This clone appeared a single time. The J gene is TRBJ1-2, the V gene TRBV27; no firm D call. CDR1 and CDR2 (germline): MNHEY, SMNVEV (reference sequence). The length of the CDR3 is 14 residues. V lost 5 bases and J 7 bases, leaving 17 bases between the germline ends. CDR3 sequence: CASSARRLGFGYTF. As DNA, the CDR3 is TGTGCCAGCAGTGCCAGGCGTCTGGGGTTTGGCTACACCTTC.

This rearrangement joins TRBV9 to TRBJ2-5; D is ambiguous. Trimming stripped 0 bases from V and 2 bases from J, with 11 bases between. CDR1 and CDR2 from the germline V gene are SGDLS and YYNGEE. The CDR3 consists of 15 residues. The CDR3 loop is CASSVGTQSQETQYF. The CDR3 DNA reads as TGTGCCAGCAGCGTAGGAACCCAGAGTCAAGAGACCCAGTACTTC.

This clone has only a few counts. The chain employs TRBV9 and TRBJ2-2, with TRBD2 as a possible D gene (6 bases). Trimming pared 4 bases from V and 0 bases from J, leaving 16 bases between. This CDR3 spans 17 amino acids. In germline, CDR1 is SGDLS, CDR2 YYNGEE. The chain's CDR3 is CASSTGTGGTNTGELFF. In DNA form, the CDR3 reads TGTGCCAGCAGCACCGGGACGGGCGGGACGAACACCGGGGAGCTGTTTTTT.

This clone was counted a single time. The rearrangement uses TRBV2 and TRBJ1-5, with a tentative D call TRBD1 (5 bases). Trimming left V 6 bases short and J 4 bases short, with 13 bases between. The V gene's germline CDR1 is SNHLY and CDR2 FYNNEI. The CDR3 spans 14 residues. CDR3 residues: CASRGGEGNQPQHF. The CDR3 bases are TGTGCCAGCAGGGGCGGGGAGGGGAATCAGCCCCAGCATTTT.

The chain combines TRBV18 with TRBJ1-3, with D unclear. Trimming took 2 bases from V and 9 from J, leaving 20 bases between them. Per the germline V gene, CDR1 is KGHSH and CDR2 is LQKENI. The CDR3 is made up of 16 amino acids. The CDR3, as DNA: TGTGCCAGCTCACCATCGGTCGTGACGGGCTTGGGCACCATATATTTT. Translated, it gives CASSPSVVTGLGTIYF.

J is TRBJ1-5 and V is TRBV7-9; D gene ambiguous. The V end was cut by 6 bases, the J end by 5 bases, with 14 bases between. CDR1 is SEHNR, CDR2 FQNEAQ, per germline (reference sequence). The length of the CDR3 is 14 residues. The CDR3: CASSDGSRDQPQHF. The DNA for the CDR3 is TGTGCCAGCAGTGACGGGTCGAGGGATCAGCCCCAGCATTTT. Full variable domain (remainder filled in from reference TRBV7-9 and TRBJ1-5): DTGVSQNPRHKITKRGQNVTFRCDPISEHNRLYWYRQTLGQGPEFLTYFQNEAQLEKSRLLSDRFSAERPKGSFSTLEIQRTEQGDSAMYLCASSDGSRDQPQHFGDGTRLSIL.

This clone has just a few counts. The V and J genes are TRBV9 and TRBJ2-7, with 12 bases aligning to TRBD2. Germline V gene data show CDR1 as SGDLS and CDR2 as YYNGEE. The V and J ends lost 4 bases and 3 bases, in that order; junction bases with no gene match: 5. The CDR3 loop spans 15 amino acids. The CDR3 protein is CASSSRLAGDYEQYF. CDR3 sequence (DNA): TGTGCCAGCAGCTCCCGACTAGCGGGAGACTACGAGCAGTACTTC.